This T cell receptor (beta chain) came from a study of T cells after yellow fever vaccination (dated by TCRdb to about 2019). Notes on the research overall: The SMART-Seq v4 Ultra Low Input RNA kit was used to prepare libraries from fractions with low cell numbers. Bulk TCR alpha and beta repertoires were sequenced longitudinally to track T-cell clones before and after primary and booster YFV17D yellow fever vaccination. Two healthy male donors, one aged 18 to 30 and one aged 30 to 39 years, were included in the cohort. Bulk PBMC replicates and cell subsets were isolated from blood drawn at multiple timepoints before and after both primary and secondary immunization.

Overall study results and their limits: A small share of clonotypes occurred in both CD4 and CD8 compartments, likely arising from convergent recombination. The secondary T-cell response was found to be weaker but faster than the primary response, with a peak reached on day 5 rather than on day 15. Most clones expanded after primary vaccination (almost 97% of CD4 and approximately 90% of CD8) were re-detected after the booster, suggesting that broad memory maintenance occurred. Because abundant contaminating clonotypes from the bulk population could be contained in FACS-sorted repertoires, computational filtering was required. Only a couple of donors were included in the study, so the extent to which the findings can be generalized is limited.

This clonotype came up many times. Its antigen remains undetermined. Within one base of it there is no much larger clone, and no base qualities were kept. Compared with germline, V lacks 6 bases and J lacks 2 bases; bases without a gene match: 7. The cysteine opens and the valine closes a CDR3 of 14 amino acids. The CDR3 DNA has 42 bases and is translated from base 1. From a lookup of the germline V gene, CDR1 and CDR2 are SGHRS and YFSETQ. TCR cDNA was synthesized by 5'RACE template switching, which introduced a universal primer site and unique molecular identifiers. Priming of cDNA synthesis was performed from both the TCR alpha and TCR beta constant segments. Two PCR steps were used to amplify libraries, with sample barcodes and sequencing adapters being added in the second step. Libraries were sequenced on Illumina HiSeq 2500 (2x100 bp) or NovaSeq (2x150 bp). In the authors' own workflow: MIGEC was used to demultiplex reads and collapse the reads into UMI consensus sequences, and MiXCR was used for V(D)J alignment. Vaccine-responding clonotypes were defined with edgeR using replicate PBMC samples, requiring FDR below 0.01 and a log2 fold change above 5 up to day 15. Each bulk clonotype was labeled CD4 or CD8 based on which sequenced repertoire, CD4 or CD8, contained the clonotype at higher abundance. Using fastp trimming at Q25 and MiXCR clonotype assembly, TCRdb reanalyzed the public sequencing data and kept in-frame beta chains. Each entry is one CDR3 protein sequence, shown with its most common DNA and genes. TCRdb's processing, not the authors', yielded these V and J calls. A total of 60,000 or so distinct CDR3 sequences appear in this sample, more than 5.5% of them only once. The ten largest clones add up to about 40% of the sample.

The label giving this sample's treatment or condition can be read as: live attenuated yellow fever vaccine strain. PBMCs were isolated from peripheral blood using a standard Ficoll-Paque protocol. CD4 and CD8 T-cell fractions were isolated with Dynabeads CD4 and CD8 positive selection kits. TriZol was used to extract RNA from bulk PBMCs, CD4 and CD8 fractions, and dextramer-positive and dextramer-negative fractions. The sample consisted of CD8+ T cells sorted from PBMCs, taken on the day of the first yellow fever vaccination. The TCR comes from a man aged 18 to 29 who received the YFV17D yellow fever vaccine. The sequence is built from TRBV5-1 and TRBJ2-7, with 8 bases aligning to TRBD1. The nucleotides are TGCGCCAGCAAGACCGGGACAGGAGCCTACGAGCAGTACGTC. The translation is CASKTGTGAYEQYV.